This T cell receptor (beta chain) derives from a study of T cell responses to AZD1222 COVID-19 vaccine. Findings and caveats of the study: Recipients of two AZD1222 doses showed rising Spike-specific TCR breadth and depth. Among the donors, most were white British and more were female, and clonal diversity was possibly underestimated. Across the whole spike, CD4 TCRs peaked at regions 160-218 and 743-854.

Germline CDR1 is MDHEN and CDR2 is SYDVKM. The CDR3 extends over 15 amino acids. V gave up 5 bases and J gave up 3 bases; unmatched junction bases: 9. Produced via immunoSEQ multiplex PCR; TCRdb's table is partial and in-frame only. The repertoire consists of roughly 150,000 clones, with 87% occurring once and the leading ten covering roughly 9.1%. A note on this clone: Its antigen is undetermined.

The receptor was isolated from an adult who received the AZD1222 COVID-19 vaccine. V is TRBV28 and J is TRBJ1-2, with 7 bases lining up with TRBD1. This specimen consisted of peripheral blood, obtained 28 days after the second AZD1222 dose. In DNA form, the CDR3 reads TGTGCCAGCAGTCCCCTCGACAGGGTGGACTATGGCTACACCTTC. The encoded protein is CASSPLDRVDYGYTF.